This T cell receptor beta chain appears in the sequencing data of a study of radiotherapy plus CTLA-4 blockade in lung cancer (dated by TCRdb to the late 2010s). At the level of the whole study: Among the enrolled patients, approximately 18% had an objective response, and 31% reached disease control.

The paper as a whole reports these results and caveats: After treatment with radiotherapy and ipilimumab, TCR clones that originated in tumors expanded in peripheral blood. The strongest predictors of response were reported to be early dynamic shifts in blood T cell clones along with a rise in serum interferon-beta following radiation.

In this study, focal radiation therapy paired with CTLA-4 blockade (ipilimumab) was tested in patients who had chemo-refractory metastatic non-small-cell lung cancer. CDR1 and CDR2, looked up from the germline V gene (reference sequence), are GTSNPN and SVGIG. Including the terminal cysteine and phenylalanine, the CDR3 comprises 13 residues. This entry keeps only the CDR3 DNA: 39 bases, framed from base 1. V sheds 2 bases and J sheds 13 bases, leaving 18 bases between their ends. With respect to this clone: Its cognate antigen has yet to be identified. There are no base qualities to consult, and no much larger clone falls within one base.

The library was built by means of the immunoSEQ multiplex PCR assay. Drawn from immuneACCESS, this table holds only the in-frame rearrangements with V and J called that TCRdb kept. Clones are partly lost; checked studies trace under half to an unresolved V gene and leave the rest unexplained. For this sample the table gives more than 90,000 clones, of which around 90% were detected only once. The ten largest make up about 5.3% of the sample. The receptor comes from a human donor with non-small cell lung cancer that progressed on radiotherapy plus ipilimumab. The sequencing here drew on peripheral blood, taken from a patient treated with radiotherapy plus ipilimumab. Rearrangement joined TRBV30 to TRBJ2-1; the D gene remains uncertain. The sequence in DNA is TGTGCCTGGAGTAGTCATGTGGTTCTGGGACAGTTCTTC. It encodes CAWSSHVVLGQFF.